These 5 T cell receptor beta chains were all obtained from the same sample, sequenced in a study of Tregs in tolerant kidney transplant recipients. No antigen has been assigned to these receptors. Libraries were prepared by immunoSEQ multiplex PCR; TCRdb keeps only in-frame clonotypes and omits some of them. Of 1,200 or so clones in the sample, around half were seen once. Material: Tregs from blood cultured with allogeneic cells. Source of these receptors: a human donor in good health.

The rearrangement joins TRBV29-1 to TRBJ2-3, with unresolved D. Germline CDR1 SQVTM, CDR2 ANQGSEA. Trimming removed 8 bases at V and 4 bases at J, with 13 bases between. This CDR3 is 12 amino acids long. The CDR3 reads CSPYPLPDTQYF. In DNA form, the CDR3 reads TGCAGCCCCTACCCGTTACCAGATACGCAGTATTTT.

The chain recombines TRBV4-3 with TRBJ2-3; the match to TRBD2 covers 7 bases. CDR1 LGHNA and CDR2 YSLEER come from the germline V gene. Trimming took 4 bases from V and 2 from J; bases not matched to a gene: 12. This CDR3 spans 17 amino acids. Written as DNA, the CDR3 is TGCGCCAGCAGCCTCTGGGCCAGCGGGGACCACACAGATACGCAGTATTTT. Translation: CASSLWASGDHTDTQYF.

The V and J genes are TRBV6-5 and TRBJ1-5; 9 positions agree with TRBD1. V trimming: 6 bases; J trimming: 2 bases; junction bases outside the gene matches: 5. CDR1 is MNHEY, CDR2 SVGAGI, per germline. The CDR3 sequence is 15 residues long. DNA of the CDR3: TGTGCCAGCAGCTGGACAGGGGTGGGCAATCAGCCCCAGCATTTT. It codes for CASSWTGVGNQPQHF.

By frequency in the sample, this clone is medium-sized. The chain couples TRBV4-1 to TRBJ2-1, with D possibly being TRBD2 (7 bases). V lost 2 bases and J lost 0, with 17 bases in between. This CDR3 is built from 18 residues. The germline gives CDR1 MGHRA, CDR2 YSYEKL. This CDR3 is CASSQPRGGASSYNEQFF. CDR3 in DNA: TGCGCCAGCAGCCAACCGAGGGGGGGGGCCAGCTCCTACAATGAGCAGTTCTTC.

The chain carries TRBV6-6 and TRBJ1-2, with D hard to call. Trimming removed 6 bases from V and 5 bases from J, with 10 bases in between. CDR1 and CDR2 (germline): MNHNY, SVGAGI (reference sequence). The CDR3 covers 12 residues. In DNA, the CDR3 is TGTGCCAGCAGCTACCAACAGTATGGCTACACCTTC. This translates into CASSYQQYGYTF.